A single TCR beta chain is shown here with its context. This specimen belongs to a study of blood T cell repertoires in COVID-19. Germline-derived CDR1 and CDR2 are SGHTS and YDEGEE. The CDR3 totals 14 residues. V was pared by 1 base and J by 3 bases, with 11 bases between. Grouping used clinical history reported by participants in a survey and questionnaire. Original data processing: Quantification of nucleated cells was approximated via reference gene primer amplification. Clones were read by immunoSEQ multiplex PCR, and TCRdb kept only the in-frame ones, dropping some. V and J calls plus clone size are reproduced from that table; the DNA served to infer D and trimming. The table records 200,000 to 250,000 clones, 75% to 85% of them present only once.

The receptor was isolated from a man aged 35 to 55 who had recovered from COVID-19. Sequencing used PBMCs or T cells enriched from blood (not recorded which). The chain couples TRBV5-8 to TRBJ2-7; a weak D match, TRBD1 (5 bases). As DNA, the CDR3 is TGTGCCAGCAGCTTGTGGCAGGGTGGCTACGAGCAGTACTTC. It translates to CASSLWQGGYEQYF.